This paragraph reports one T cell receptor (beta chain). Germline CDR1 and CDR2: LNHDA and SQIVND (reference sequence). The CDR3 has 15 residues. V lost 5 bases, J lost 7 bases, and 17 bases lay in between. This specimen belongs to a study of control samples from healthy donors and cancer patients. The method was immunoSEQ multiplex PCR; TCRdb's version includes in-frame clones alone and lacks a portion of them. Of around 30,000 clones in the sample, about 86% were seen once. V gene TRBV19 combines with J gene TRBJ1-4; a possible D gene is TRBD1 (6 bases). Sequencing was done on a sample of PBMCs. The receptor was isolated from a middle-aged woman with lung cancer. CDR3 region: CASSFTGMGGEKLFF. CDR3 bases: TGTGCCAGTAGTTTTACAGGGATGGGGGGTGAAAAACTGTTTTTT.